This record concerns one TCR beta chain sequence. Its antigen remains unidentified. Base qualities are not at hand, and no much larger clone is one base apart. The data belong to a study of control samples from healthy donors and cancer patients (TCRdb year 2020). Libraries were made using the immunoSEQ multiplex PCR assay. The immuneACCESS repertoire file appears here via TCRdb, limited to in-frame rearrangements. These files lack a portion of the clones; in checked studies, under half of the deficit traces to unresolved V genes, and the cause of the others is not known. Counted in this sample were 150,000 to 200,000 clones; about nine tenths of them appeared once. Approximately 1.4% of the sample is held by the ten biggest clonotypes. CDR1 and CDR2, per the germline V gene, are ENHRY and SYGVKD. Compared with germline, V lacks 0 bases and J lacks 8 bases; bases without a gene match: 6. Reading from cysteine to phenylalanine, the CDR3 counts 17 amino acids. Only CDR3 DNA remains: 51 bases, in frame from the first base.

The source material was blood. The TCR originated in a woman younger than 45 in good health. The sequence joins TRBV10-3 to TRBJ2-1, with 14 central nucleotides matching TRBD2. Here is the DNA: TGTGCCATCAGTGAGTCGACCGGGACTAGCGGGAGTCATGAGCAGTTCTTC. Protein translation: CAISESTGTSGSHEQFF.